These 20 T cell receptor beta chains originate from one sample sequenced in a study of cytomegalovirus exposure and HLA in healthy donors. 60 Vbeta and 13 Jbeta primers were used in PCR. Produced via immunoSEQ multiplex PCR; TCRdb's table is partial and in-frame only. In the table there are 200,000 or so clones, around 82% of which are singletons. Input material: PBMCs. The source of these receptors is a woman younger than 45 in good health and CMV-seronegative.

This rearrangement joins TRBV19 to TRBJ1-5; D is unclear. The CDR3 runs to 16 residues. V lost 5 bases, J lost 0 bases, and 14 bases lay in between. CDR1 and CDR2 (germline): LNHDA, SQIVND (reference sequence). For the CDR3, the DNA is TGTGCCAGTAGTCCCCCTTTAGTATATAGCAATCAGCCCCAGCATTTT. It yields the protein CASSPPLVYSNQPQHF.

The CDR3 nucleotides read TGTGCCACCGCGATAAGACAGGGGGCACGAGAGCAGTACTTC. Its translation is CATAIRQGAREQYF. The chain links TRBV6-1 to TRBJ2-7, with 10 bases lining up with TRBD1. Looked up from germline, CDR1 is MNHNS and CDR2 is SASEGT. The trim removed 10 bases at V and 7 bases at J, leaving 13 bases unmatched. The CDR3 consists of 14 residues.

The V call is TRBV10-3, the J call TRBJ1-1; TRBD1 matches 10 bases. There are 16 residues in the CDR3. Germline values: CDR1 ENHRY, CDR2 SYGVKD. V shed 2 bases and J 5 bases; nucleotides not matched to a gene: 8. The CDR3 protein is CAISEKRQGARTEAFF. CDR3 coding DNA: TGTGCCATCAGTGAGAAAAGACAGGGGGCGCGAACTGAAGCTTTCTTT.

The genes are TRBV19 and TRBJ2-5; D is unclear. Germline-derived CDR1 and CDR2 are LNHDA and SQIVND (reference sequence). CDR3 length: 13 residues. V was clipped by 2 bases and J by 1 base, with 5 bases between them. CDR3 bases: TGTGCCAGTAGTATACCCCGCCAAGAGACCCAGTACTTC. It is translated as CASSIPRQETQYF.

The genes are TRBV19 and TRBJ1-2; D ambiguous. The CDR3 length is 15 residues. The germline gives CDR1 LNHDA, CDR2 SQIVND (reference sequence). Between the trimmed V and J ends, which lost 1 base and 2 bases, there was a span of 11 bases. The CDR3 protein is CASSIVNTPNYGYTF. The CDR3 nucleotides are TGTGCCAGTAGTATAGTTAATACACCGAACTATGGCTACACCTTC.

J is TRBJ2-1 and V is TRBV11-3; 11 nucleotides agree with TRBD2. V gave up 5 bases and J gave up 8 bases; unmatched junction bases: 11. From germline, CDR1 is SGHNT and CDR2 YENEEA. The CDR3 spans 16 residues. In DNA form, the CDR3 reads TGTGCCAGCAGCCCCACTAGCGGGAGCTCCGGATATGAGCAGTTCTTC. Its protein is CASSPTSGSSGYEQFF.

V and J are TRBV21-1 and TRBJ1-5. TRBV21-1 is classified as a pseudogene. The CDR3 loop spans 14 amino acids. CDR3 coding DNA: TGTGCCAGCAGCAAGACGGGTAGCAATCAGCCCCAGCATTTT. It codes for CASSKTGSNQPQHF.

A word on this clone: This sample also contains other DNA sequences that code for the same CDR3. The gene calls are TRBV18 and TRBJ2-3; D gene ambiguous. Trimming cost V 3 bases and J 5 bases, with 6 bases left between them. The CDR3 contains 12 residues. Germline lookup yields CDR1 KGHSH and CDR2 LQKENI. The CDR3 nucleotides are TGTGCCAGCTCACCTTCGGGAGATACGCAGTATTTT. Residues: CASSPSGDTQYF.

V gene TRBV5-6 combines with J gene TRBJ2-5; a possible D gene is TRBD2 (6 bases). The assigned J gene may be wrong: the sequence end matches TRBJ2-7 better. The length of the CDR3 is 13 residues. Germline V gives CDR1 SGHDT, CDR2 YYEEEE. DNA of the CDR3: TGTGCCAGCAGCTACCTGACTAGGGGCGAGCAGTACTTC. Protein product: CASSYLTRGEQYF.

The rearrangement joins TRBV19 to TRBJ1-1, with TRBD1 matching over 7 bases. The J segment lost 1 base and the V segment lost 2 bases, leaving 7 bases of the junction unmatched. This CDR3 region has 16 residues. The germline V gene has CDR1 LNHDA and CDR2 SQIVND (reference sequence). This chain's CDR3 is CASSITPGTENTEAFF. DNA of the CDR3: TGTGCCAGTAGTATAACACCCGGGACAGAGAACACTGAAGCTTTCTTT.

The V and J genes are TRBV19 and TRBJ2-7, with 8 bases fitting TRBD1. Losses at the gene ends were 6 bases for V and 0 bases for J; bases not matched to a gene: 7. CDR1 is LNHDA and CDR2 is SQIVND in the germline V gene (reference sequence). The CDR3 contains 15 residues. The CDR3 nucleotides read TGTGCCAGTAGCGGACAGGGTAAGAGCTCCTACGAGCAGTACTTC. Translation gives CASSGQGKSSYEQYF.

This clone appeared a few times. V and J are TRBV29-1 and TRBJ2-1; TRBD2 matches 10 bases. J lost 7 bases, V lost 4 bases, and 10 bases had no gene match. The CDR3 has 15 residues. Germline V gene lookup returns CDR1 SQVTM and CDR2 ANQGSEA. The CDR3 DNA is TGCAGCGTTGCCCCCGGAGCGGGAGGGCGGAATGAGCAGTTCTTC. Protein: CSVAPGAGGRNEQFF.

The V call is TRBV27, the J call TRBJ2-1; D unclear. Looked up from germline, CDR1 is MNHEY and CDR2 is SMNVEV (reference sequence). This CDR3 region has 13 residues. V was clipped by 2 bases and J by 7 bases, with 9 bases between them. CDR3 nucleotide sequence: TGTGCCAGCAGTTTAAAGACTGAGAATGAGCAGTTCTTC. It specifies CASSLKTENEQFF.

This sequence joins TRBV5-1 and TRBJ2-3, with D maybe TRBD1 (5 bases). Germline CDR1 and CDR2: SGHRS and YFSETQ. With 5 bases removed from V and 2 bases from J, the gap between germline ends came to 15 bases. The CDR3 consists of 15 residues. The chain's CDR3 is CASRLLMTVTDTQYF. CDR3 sequence (DNA): TGCGCCAGCAGGTTGCTTATGACAGTCACAGATACGCAGTATTTT.

J is TRBJ1-2 and V is TRBV9, with D possibly TRBD1 on 6 matching bases. The CDR3 extends over 14 amino acids. The germline gives CDR1 SGDLS, CDR2 YYNGEE. V lost 3 bases to trimming and J lost 6 bases, with 15 bases between them. The CDR3 sequence is CASSANTGMDGYTF. In DNA, the CDR3 is TGTGCCAGCAGCGCGAACACAGGGATGGATGGCTACACCTTC.

The V and J genes are TRBV27 and TRBJ2-7; D may be TRBD2 (6 bases). Between the trimmed V and J ends, which lost 5 bases and 0 bases, there was a span of 17 bases. The germline CDR1 and CDR2 sequences are MNHEY and SMNVEV (reference sequence). This CDR3 contains 16 residues. The CDR3 DNA sequence: TGTGCCAGCAGTCTCAACCCGGGGGAGAGCTCCTACGAGCAGTACTTC. This gives the protein CASSLNPGESSYEQYF.

The V gene is TRBV5-1, the J gene TRBJ1-1; D perhaps matches TRBD1 (6 bases). The germline CDR1 and CDR2 sequences are SGHRS and YFSETQ. The CDR3 has 15 residues. The V gene lost 0 bases and the J gene lost 1 base, with 10 bases spanning the gap. The CDR3 DNA reads TGCGCCAGCAGCTTGGTGGGACACCAGAACACTGAAGCTTTCTTT. It encodes CASSLVGHQNTEAFF.

This clone was observed a single time. The V and J genes are TRBV29-1 and TRBJ2-3; 11 positions agree with TRBD2. Germline values: CDR1 SQVTM, CDR2 ANQGSEA. The CDR3 runs 15 residues. Germline trimming cut 5 bases from V and 2 bases from J; bases unmatched to any gene: 6. The CDR3 DNA reads TGCAGCGTTCGAGATAGCGGGAGGGCCACAGATACGCAGTATTTT. Residues: CSVRDSGRATDTQYF.

The chain recombines TRBV7-2 with TRBJ1-5; D unresolved. The CDR3 contains 12 residues. V lost 2 bases, J lost 7 bases, and 6 bases lay in between. Germline CDR1 and CDR2: SGHTA and FQGNSA. The chain's CDR3 is CASSLFPQPQHF. The CDR3 coding sequence is TGTGCCAGCAGCTTATTCCCACAGCCCCAGCATTTT.

The V and J genes are TRBV18 and TRBJ1-4, with 9 nucleotides matching TRBD1. J gave up 6 bases and V 4 bases, and 12 bases lay outside the gene matches. Germline CDR1 and CDR2: KGHSH and LQKENI. The CDR3 is 17 residues long. CDR3 DNA sequence: TGTGCCAGCTCACGTGGGACAGGGAGTGGTTCTTATGAAAAACTGTTTTTT. Translation gives CASSRGTGSGSYEKLFF.